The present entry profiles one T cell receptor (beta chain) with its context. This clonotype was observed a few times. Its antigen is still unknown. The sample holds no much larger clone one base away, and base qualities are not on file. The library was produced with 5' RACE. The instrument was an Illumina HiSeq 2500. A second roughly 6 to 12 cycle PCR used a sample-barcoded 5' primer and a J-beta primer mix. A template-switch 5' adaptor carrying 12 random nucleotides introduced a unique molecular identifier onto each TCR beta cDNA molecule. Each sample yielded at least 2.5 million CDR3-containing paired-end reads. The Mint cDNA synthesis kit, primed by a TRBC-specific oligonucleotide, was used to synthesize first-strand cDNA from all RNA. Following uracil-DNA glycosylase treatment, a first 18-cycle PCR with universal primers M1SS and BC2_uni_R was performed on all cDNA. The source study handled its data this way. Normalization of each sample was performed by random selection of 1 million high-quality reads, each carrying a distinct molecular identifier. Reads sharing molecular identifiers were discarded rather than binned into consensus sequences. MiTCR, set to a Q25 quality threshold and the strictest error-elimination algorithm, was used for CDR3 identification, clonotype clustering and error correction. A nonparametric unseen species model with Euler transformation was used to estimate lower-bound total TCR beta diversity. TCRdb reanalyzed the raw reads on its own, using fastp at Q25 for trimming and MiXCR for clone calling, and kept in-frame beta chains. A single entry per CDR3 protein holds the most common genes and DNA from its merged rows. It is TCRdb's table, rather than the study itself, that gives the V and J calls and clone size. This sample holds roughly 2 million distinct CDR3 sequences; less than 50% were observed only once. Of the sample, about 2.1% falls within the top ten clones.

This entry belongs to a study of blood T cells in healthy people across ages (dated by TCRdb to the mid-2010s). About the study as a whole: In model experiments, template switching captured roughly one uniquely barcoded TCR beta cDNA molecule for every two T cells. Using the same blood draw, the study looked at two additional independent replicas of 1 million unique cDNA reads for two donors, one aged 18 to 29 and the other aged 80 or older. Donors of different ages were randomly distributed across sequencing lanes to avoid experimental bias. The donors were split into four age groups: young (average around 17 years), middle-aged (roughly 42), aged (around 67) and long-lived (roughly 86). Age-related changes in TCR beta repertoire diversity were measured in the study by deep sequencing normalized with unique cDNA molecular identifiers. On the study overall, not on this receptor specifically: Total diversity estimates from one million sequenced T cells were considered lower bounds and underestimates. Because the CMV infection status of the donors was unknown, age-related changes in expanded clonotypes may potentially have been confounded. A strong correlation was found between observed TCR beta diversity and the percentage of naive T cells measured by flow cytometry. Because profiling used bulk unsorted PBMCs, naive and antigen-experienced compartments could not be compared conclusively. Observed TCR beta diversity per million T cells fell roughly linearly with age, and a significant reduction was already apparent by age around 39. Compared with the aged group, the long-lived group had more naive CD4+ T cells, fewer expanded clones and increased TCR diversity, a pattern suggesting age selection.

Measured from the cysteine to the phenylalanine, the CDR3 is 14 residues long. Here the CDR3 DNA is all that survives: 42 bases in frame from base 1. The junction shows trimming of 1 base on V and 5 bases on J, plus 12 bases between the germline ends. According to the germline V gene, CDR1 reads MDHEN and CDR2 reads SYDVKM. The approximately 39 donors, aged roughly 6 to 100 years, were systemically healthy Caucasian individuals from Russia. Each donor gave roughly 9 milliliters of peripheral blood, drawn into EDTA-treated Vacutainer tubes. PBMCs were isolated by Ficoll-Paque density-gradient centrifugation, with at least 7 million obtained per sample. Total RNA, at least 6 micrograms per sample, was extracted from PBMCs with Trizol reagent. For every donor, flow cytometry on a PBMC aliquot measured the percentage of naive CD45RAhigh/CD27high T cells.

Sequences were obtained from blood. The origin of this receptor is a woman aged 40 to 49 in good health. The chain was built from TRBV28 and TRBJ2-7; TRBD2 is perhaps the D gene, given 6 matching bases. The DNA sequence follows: TGTGCCAGCAGTTTATACGGGGGAAGGAACGAGCAGTACTTC. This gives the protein CASSLYGGRNEQYF.